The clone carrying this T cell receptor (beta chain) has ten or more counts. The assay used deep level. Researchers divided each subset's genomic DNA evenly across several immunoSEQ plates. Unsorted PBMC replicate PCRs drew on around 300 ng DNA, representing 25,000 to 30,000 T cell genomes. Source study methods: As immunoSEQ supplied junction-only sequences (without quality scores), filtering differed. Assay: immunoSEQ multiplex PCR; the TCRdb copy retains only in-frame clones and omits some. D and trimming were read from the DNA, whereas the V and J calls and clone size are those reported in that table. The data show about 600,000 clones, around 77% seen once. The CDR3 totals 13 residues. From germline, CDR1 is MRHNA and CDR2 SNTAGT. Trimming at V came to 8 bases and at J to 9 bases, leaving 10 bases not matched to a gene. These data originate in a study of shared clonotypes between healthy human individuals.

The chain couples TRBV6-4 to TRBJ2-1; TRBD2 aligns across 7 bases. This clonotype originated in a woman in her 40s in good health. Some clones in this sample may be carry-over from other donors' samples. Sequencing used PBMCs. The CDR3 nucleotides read TGTGCCAGCGCTCCGACTAGCCGGGGTGAGCAGTTCTTC. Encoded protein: CASAPTSRGEQFF.